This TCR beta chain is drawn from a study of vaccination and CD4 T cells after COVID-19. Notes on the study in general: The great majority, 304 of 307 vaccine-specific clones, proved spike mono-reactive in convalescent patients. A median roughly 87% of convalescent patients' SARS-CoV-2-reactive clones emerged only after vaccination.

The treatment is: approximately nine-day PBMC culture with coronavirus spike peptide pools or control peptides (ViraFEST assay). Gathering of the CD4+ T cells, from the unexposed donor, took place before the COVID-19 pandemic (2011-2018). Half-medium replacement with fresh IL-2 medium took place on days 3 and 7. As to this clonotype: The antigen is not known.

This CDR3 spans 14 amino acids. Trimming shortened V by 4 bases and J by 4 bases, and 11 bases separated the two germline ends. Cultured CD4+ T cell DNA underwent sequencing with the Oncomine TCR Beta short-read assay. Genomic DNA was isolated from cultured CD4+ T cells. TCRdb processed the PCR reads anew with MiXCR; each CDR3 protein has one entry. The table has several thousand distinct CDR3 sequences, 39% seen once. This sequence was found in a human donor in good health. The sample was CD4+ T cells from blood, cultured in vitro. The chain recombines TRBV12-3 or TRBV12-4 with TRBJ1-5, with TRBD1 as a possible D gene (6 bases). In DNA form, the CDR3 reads TGTGCCAGCAGTTGGGGGCAGCCTAATCAGCCCCAGCATTTT. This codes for CASSWGQPNQPQHF.